The entry below describes one T cell receptor beta chain. The CDR3 covers 15 residues. Trimming cost V 2 bases and J 9 bases; bases outside gene matches: 12. CDR1 is LGHDT, CDR2 YNNKEL, per germline (reference sequence). These data come from a study of blood T cell repertoires in COVID-19. The wider study: The United States, Italy and Spain supplied acute and convalescent COVID-19 samples. From T cells, B-cell-depleted T cells, or PBMCs came the material, which was cDNA or gDNA.

Per the original data handling: The authors estimated nucleated cell counts from reference gene primer amplification. Using immunoSEQ multiplex PCR, the repertoire was profiled, and TCRdb retains in-frame clones only, with some absent. The V and J calls and clone size are taken from that table; D and trimming were inferred from the DNA. The sample records 200,000 to 300,000 clones, about 88% being singletons. The V gene is TRBV3-1 (or the pseudogene TRBV3-2), the J gene TRBJ2-5, with 7 bases matching TRBD1. The sequenced sample consisted of peripheral blood. The sequence came from a man aged 55-75 years who had recovered from COVID-19. CDR3 amino acids: CASSQTRKGGGSQYF. CDR3 nucleotides: TGTGCCAGCAGCCAAACCCGTAAAGGGGGCGGGTCCCAGTACTTC.